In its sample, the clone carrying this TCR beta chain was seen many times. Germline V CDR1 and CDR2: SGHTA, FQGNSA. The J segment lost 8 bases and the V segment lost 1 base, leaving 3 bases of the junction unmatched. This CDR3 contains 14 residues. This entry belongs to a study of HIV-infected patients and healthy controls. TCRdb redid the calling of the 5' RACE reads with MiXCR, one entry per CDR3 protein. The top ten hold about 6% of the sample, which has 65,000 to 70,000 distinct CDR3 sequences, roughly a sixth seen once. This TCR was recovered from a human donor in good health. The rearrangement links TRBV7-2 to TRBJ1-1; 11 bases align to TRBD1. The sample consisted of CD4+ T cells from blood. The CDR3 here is CASSLVGTGGEAFF. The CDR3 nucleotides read TGTGCCAGCAGCTTAGTTGGGACAGGGGGAGAAGCTTTCTTT.